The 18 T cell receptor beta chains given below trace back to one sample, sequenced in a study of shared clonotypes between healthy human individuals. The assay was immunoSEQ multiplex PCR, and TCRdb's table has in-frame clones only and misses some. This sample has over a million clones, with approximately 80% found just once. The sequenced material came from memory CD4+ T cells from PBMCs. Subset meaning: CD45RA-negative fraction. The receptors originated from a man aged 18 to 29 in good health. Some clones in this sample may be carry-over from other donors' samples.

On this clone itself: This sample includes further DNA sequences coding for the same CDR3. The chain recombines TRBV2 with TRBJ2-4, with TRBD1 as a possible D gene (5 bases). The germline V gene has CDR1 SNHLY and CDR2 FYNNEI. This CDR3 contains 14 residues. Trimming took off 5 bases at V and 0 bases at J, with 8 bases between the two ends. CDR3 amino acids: CASSPGLAKNIQYF. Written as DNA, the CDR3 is TGTGCCAGCAGTCCAGGGTTAGCCAAAAACATTCAGTACTTC.

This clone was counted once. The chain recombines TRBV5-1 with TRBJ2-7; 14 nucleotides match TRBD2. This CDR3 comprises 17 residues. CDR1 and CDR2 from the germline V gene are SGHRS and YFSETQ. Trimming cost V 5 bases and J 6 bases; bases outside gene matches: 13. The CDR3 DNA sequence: TGCGCCAGCAGGTTGAGACTAGCGGGAGGGCCCCAAGGCGAGCAGTACTTC. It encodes CASRLRLAGGPQGEQYF.

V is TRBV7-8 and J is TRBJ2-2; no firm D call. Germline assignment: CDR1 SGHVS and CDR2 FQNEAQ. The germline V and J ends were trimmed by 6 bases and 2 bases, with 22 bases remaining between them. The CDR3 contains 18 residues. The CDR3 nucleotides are TGTGCCAGCAGTCCCCTCCCCGGCAGGTCTTCTAACACCGGGGAGCTGTTTTTT. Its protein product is CASSPLPGRSSNTGELFF.

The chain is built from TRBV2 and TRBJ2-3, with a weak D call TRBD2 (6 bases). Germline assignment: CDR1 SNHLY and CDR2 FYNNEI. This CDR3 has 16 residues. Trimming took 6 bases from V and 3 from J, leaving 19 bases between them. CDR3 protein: CASSEQAWGETDTQYF. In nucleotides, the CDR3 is TGTGCCAGCAGCGAGCAAGCGTGGGGGGAGACAGATACGCAGTATTTT.

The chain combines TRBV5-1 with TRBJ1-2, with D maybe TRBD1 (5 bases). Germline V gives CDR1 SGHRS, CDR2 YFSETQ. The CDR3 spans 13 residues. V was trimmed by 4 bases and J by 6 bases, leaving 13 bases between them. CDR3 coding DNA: TGCGCCAGCAGCCGACAGATCAGAGATGGCTACACCTTC. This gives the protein CASSRQIRDGYTF.

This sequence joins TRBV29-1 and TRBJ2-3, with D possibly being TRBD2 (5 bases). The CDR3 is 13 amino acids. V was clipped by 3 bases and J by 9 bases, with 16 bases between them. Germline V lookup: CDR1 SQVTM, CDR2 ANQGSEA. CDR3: CSVDSLRVGTQYF. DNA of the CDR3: TGCAGCGTTGATTCCTTGCGGGTCGGGACGCAGTATTTT.

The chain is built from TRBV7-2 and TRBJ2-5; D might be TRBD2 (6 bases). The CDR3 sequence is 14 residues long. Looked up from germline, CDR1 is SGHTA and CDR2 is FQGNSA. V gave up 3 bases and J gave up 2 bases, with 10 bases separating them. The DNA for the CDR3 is TGTGCCAGCAGCTTTAATAGCGGTCAAGAGACCCAGTACTTC. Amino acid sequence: CASSFNSGQETQYF.

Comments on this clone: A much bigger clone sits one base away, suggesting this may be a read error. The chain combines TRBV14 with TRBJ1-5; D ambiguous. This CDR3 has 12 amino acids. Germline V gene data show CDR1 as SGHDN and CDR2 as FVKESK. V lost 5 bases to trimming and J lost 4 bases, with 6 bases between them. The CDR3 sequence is CASSDPNQPQHF. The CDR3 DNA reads TGTGCCAGCAGCGACCCAAATCAGCCCCAGCATTTT.

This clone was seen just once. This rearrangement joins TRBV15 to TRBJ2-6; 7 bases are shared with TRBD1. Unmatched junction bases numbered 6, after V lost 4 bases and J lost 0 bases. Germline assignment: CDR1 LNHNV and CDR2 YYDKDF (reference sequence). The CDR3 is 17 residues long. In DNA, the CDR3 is TGTGCCACCAGCAAGCGGACAGGCCTCTCTGGGGCCAACGTCCTGACTTTC. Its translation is CATSKRTGLSGANVLTF. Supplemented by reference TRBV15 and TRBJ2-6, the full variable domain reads DAMVIQNPRYQVTQFGKPVTLSCSQTLNHNVMYWYQQKSSQAPKLLFHYYDKDFNNEADTPDNFQSRRPNTSFCFLDIRSPGLGDTAMYLCATSKRTGLSGANVLTFGAGSRLTVL.

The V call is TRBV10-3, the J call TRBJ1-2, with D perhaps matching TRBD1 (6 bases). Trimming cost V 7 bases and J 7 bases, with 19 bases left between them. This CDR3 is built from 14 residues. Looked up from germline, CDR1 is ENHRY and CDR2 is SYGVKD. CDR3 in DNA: TGTGCCATCACTCAATTGGAGGGGGAGAGTGGCTACACCTTC. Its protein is CAITQLEGESGYTF.

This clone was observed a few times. The CDR3 here is CANRPVAFF. CDR3 in DNA: TGCGCCAACAGACCGGTGGCTTTCTTT. The chain couples TRBV10-1 to TRBJ1-1; D is unresolved. Trimming took off 10 bases at V and 11 bases at J, with 11 bases between the two ends. Looked up from germline, CDR1 is WNHNN and CDR2 is SYGVQD (reference sequence). CDR3 length: 9 residues.

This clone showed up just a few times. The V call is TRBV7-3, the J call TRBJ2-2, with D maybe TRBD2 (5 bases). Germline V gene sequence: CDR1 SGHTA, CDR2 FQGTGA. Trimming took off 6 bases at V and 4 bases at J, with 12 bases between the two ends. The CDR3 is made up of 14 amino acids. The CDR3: CASRRGALTGELFF. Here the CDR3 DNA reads TGTGCCAGCAGACGGGGAGCGCTCACCGGGGAGCTGTTTTTT.

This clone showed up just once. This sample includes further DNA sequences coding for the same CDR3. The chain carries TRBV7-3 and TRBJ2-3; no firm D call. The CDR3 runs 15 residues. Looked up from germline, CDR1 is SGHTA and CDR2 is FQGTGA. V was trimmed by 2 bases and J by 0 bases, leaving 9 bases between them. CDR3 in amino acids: CASSLAPGSTDTQYF. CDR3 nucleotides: TGTGCCAGCAGCTTAGCCCCTGGTAGCACAGATACGCAGTATTTT. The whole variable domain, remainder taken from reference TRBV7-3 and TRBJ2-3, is GAGVSQTPSNKVTEKGKYVELRCDPISGHTALYWYRQSLGQGPEFLIYFQGTGAADDSGLPNDRFFAVRPEGSVSTLKIQRTERGDSAVYLCASSLAPGSTDTQYFGPGTRLTVL.

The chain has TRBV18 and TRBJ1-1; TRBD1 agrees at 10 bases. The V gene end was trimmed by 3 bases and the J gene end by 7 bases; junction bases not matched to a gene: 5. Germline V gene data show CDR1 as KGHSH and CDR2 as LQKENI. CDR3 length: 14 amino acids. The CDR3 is CASSPGQGVGEAFF. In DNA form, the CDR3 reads TGTGCCAGCTCACCCGGACAGGGGGTGGGTGAAGCTTTCTTT.

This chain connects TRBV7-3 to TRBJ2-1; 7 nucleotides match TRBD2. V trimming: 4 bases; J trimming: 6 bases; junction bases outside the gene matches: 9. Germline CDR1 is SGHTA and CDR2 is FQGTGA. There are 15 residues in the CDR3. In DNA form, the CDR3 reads TGTGCCAGCAGCTCACAAGCGGGATTACTCAATGAGCAGTTCTTC. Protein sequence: CASSSQAGLLNEQFF.

DNA for the CDR3: TGCAGTGCCGAGGACCGCTACGAGCAGTACTTC. Amino acid sequence: CSAEDRYEQYF. The chain has TRBV20-1 and TRBJ2-7, with D uncertain. The CDR3 has 11 residues. With 6 bases removed from V and 3 bases from J, the gap between germline ends came to 9 bases. Germline-derived CDR1 and CDR2 are DFQATT and SNEGSKA (reference sequence).

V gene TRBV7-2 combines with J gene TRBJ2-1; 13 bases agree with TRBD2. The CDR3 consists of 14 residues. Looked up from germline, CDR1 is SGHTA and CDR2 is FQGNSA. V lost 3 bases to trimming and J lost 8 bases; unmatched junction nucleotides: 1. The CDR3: CASSFGLAGDEQFF. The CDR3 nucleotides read TGTGCCAGCAGCTTCGGACTAGCGGGAGATGAGCAGTTCTTC.

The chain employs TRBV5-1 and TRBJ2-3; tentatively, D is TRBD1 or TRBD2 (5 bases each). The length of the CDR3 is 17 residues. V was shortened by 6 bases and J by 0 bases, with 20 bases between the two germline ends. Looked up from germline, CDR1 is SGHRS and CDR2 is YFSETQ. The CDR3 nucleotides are TGCGCCAGCACCACACGACCGGGACCGCCTAGCACAGATACGCAGTATTTT. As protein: CASTTRPGPPSTDTQYF.